This entry describes one T cell receptor beta chain. Its antigen remains undetermined. The junction differs from germline at one of its ends, possibly a read error. This sample is part of a study of type 1 and type 2 diabetes patients (dated by TCRdb to 2016 to 2018). Notes on the research overall: Nine type 1 diabetes patients, four type 2 diabetes patients and roughly six nondiabetic controls, all recruited in China, made up the cohort. Altogether, roughly 19,000,000 paired-end reads were produced across the whole study. Type 2 diabetes patients were included as a disease comparison group for the type 1 diabetes patients. Throughout the study, CD4 or CD8 MicroBeads on MACS columns were used to positively select CD4+ and CD8+ T cells from PBMCs. In the study, high-throughput sequencing was used to profile TCRbeta repertoires so that type 1 diabetes, type 2 diabetes and nondiabetic individuals could be compared. The TCRbeta libraries underwent paired-end sequencing on Illumina HiSeq 2000 or MiSeq instruments. Comparing approximately 18-cycle and approximately 23-cycle amplification showed similar V gene usage, suggesting similar primer efficiencies and random PCR bias. The full study reports these points: Since just a limited number of T2D and control samples were sequenced, some T1D-only HECs might also appear in more T2D or control samples. Type 2 diabetes and control samples had highly correlated V and J gene usage patterns, with the correlation between samples averaging roughly 0.97. The study groups were not matched for age and gender, which could bias interpretation. Type 2 diabetes patients had few highly-expanded CD4+ clones (median one), and those clones made up a median roughly 4% of reads. Type 2 diabetes repertoires showed high diversity, significantly greater than type 1 diabetes repertoires in both CD4+ and CD8+ T cells.

In the germline V gene, CDR1 corresponds to SGHVS and CDR2 to FQNEAQ. The CDR3, from cysteine to phenylalanine, totals 15 residues. Here the CDR3 DNA is all that survives: 45 bases in frame from base 1. Every diabetic patient fulfilled standard classification criteria for type 1 or type 2 diabetes, and glucose and C-peptide were evaluated using WHO-recommended methods. Donors with other autoimmune diseases or infections within the previous four weeks were excluded. Around 10 milliliters of peripheral blood were drawn from each participant. PBMCs were isolated with LymphoPrep density separation. Sequencing relied on an Illumina MiSeq. TCRbeta CDR3 amplification used genomic DNA from the sorted T cell subsets as template. The TCRbeta CDR3 region was amplified by multiplex PCR using 30 forward and 13 reverse primers. AMPure XP beads were used to purify the PCR products, after which a second approximately 25-cycle PCR added indices and adaptors. Before sequencing, the libraries were purified from gel with the QIAquick Gel Extraction Kit. On the authors' methods: Paired-end reads were merged with FLASH and aligned to IMGT V, D and J germline references using IgBLAST. Reads with below 70% alignment identity to germline references were discarded, and roughly 12,000,000 reads were retained study-wide. CDR3 boundaries, reading frame and productivity were assigned following IMGT definitions. Clones at or above 1% of reads were defined as highly-expanded clones, and diversity was measured by normalized Shannon entropy. Unpaired two-tailed t-tests were used to test group differences in Shannon entropy. TCRdb trimmed the raw reads at Q25, called clones with MiXCR and kept productive beta chains. Rows with one shared CDR3 protein collapse into an entry with the most common genes and DNA. The V and J calls and clone size are TCRdb's, not the authors'. The sample includes 270,000 or so distinct CDR3 sequences, with around 47% observed a single time. Approximately 14% of the sample goes to the ten largest clones.

The sequence derives from a man aged 18 to 30 with type 2 diabetes. What was sequenced was peripheral blood mononuclear cells (PBMCs). The sequence joins TRBV7-8 to TRBJ2-7, and TRBD2 aligns with 12 junction nucleotides. The nucleotides are TGTGCCAGCAGCCGACTAGCGGGAGTTAACTACAAGCAGTACTTC. This gives the protein CASSRLAGVNYKQYF.